The count of the clone carrying this TCR beta chain is one. The target antigen is unknown. The CDR3 is 13 residues long. V shed 7 bases and J shed 4 bases, with 10 bases lying between them. CDR1 is WSHSY, CDR2 SAAADI, per germline. TCRdb keeps only in-frame clones here, not all; method: immunoSEQ multiplex PCR. The data hold some 2 million clones, with about 95% observed a single time. This record comes from a study of shared clonotypes between healthy human individuals. Study findings and constraints: Sampling used blood alone; tissue repertoires probably differ. Richness estimates generally favored naive over memory subsets.

Positive CCR7 selection of CD45RO-negative cells yielded the naive CD8 cells, and terminally differentiated effector memory CD45RA+ cells were excluded. This clonotype originated in a man aged 18 to 29 in good health. The chain carries TRBV10-2 and TRBJ1-4, with a possible D match to TRBD1 (5 bases). The sample taken for sequencing was naive CD8+ T cells sorted from blood. The CDR3: CASTRDLNEKLFF. The DNA for the CDR3 is TGCGCCAGCACTCGGGACCTTAATGAAAAACTGTTTTTT.